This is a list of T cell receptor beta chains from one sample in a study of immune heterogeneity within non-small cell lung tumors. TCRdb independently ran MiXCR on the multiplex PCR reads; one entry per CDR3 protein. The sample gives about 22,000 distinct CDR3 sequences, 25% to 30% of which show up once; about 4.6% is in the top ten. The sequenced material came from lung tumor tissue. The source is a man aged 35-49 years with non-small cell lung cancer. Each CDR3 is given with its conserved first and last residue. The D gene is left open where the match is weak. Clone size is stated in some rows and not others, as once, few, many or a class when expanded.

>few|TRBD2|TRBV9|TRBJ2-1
TGTGCCAGCAGCGTAGGAAGCGGGAGCTCCTACAATGAGCAGTTCTTC
CASSVGSGSSYNEQFF
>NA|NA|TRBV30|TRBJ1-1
NA
CACAWGGVNTEAFF
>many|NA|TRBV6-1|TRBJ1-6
TGTGCCAGCAGCTATACCAGACAGTCGCGCTCTTCACCCCTCCACTTT
CASSYTRQSRSSPLHF
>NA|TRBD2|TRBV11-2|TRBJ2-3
TGTGCCAGCAGCCACGCACCCAGCGGGAGGGCCCCAGCAAGTACGCAGTATTTT
CASSHAPSGRAPASTQYF
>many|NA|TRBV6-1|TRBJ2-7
TGTGCCAGCAGCCGAGGTGGAGGGCCGCTGAACGAGCAGTACTTC
CASSRGGGPLNEQYF
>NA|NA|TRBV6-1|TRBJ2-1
TGTGCCAGCAGGATAACCGACTCGGGATACAATGAGCAGTTCTTC
CASRITDSGYNEQFF
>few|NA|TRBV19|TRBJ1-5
TGTGCCAGTAGTATCTTACGAGGGGGGACTGATCAGCCCCAGCATTTT
CASSILRGGTDQPQHF
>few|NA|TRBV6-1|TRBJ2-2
TGTGCCAGCAGTGTCACTGCCGGGGAGCTGTTTTTT
CASSVTAGELFF
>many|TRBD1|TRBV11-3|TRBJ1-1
TGTGCCAGCAGCCCGTCGACAGGGGTACTTGGAGCTTTCTTT
CASSPSTGVLGAFF
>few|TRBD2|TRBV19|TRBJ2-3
TGTGCCAGTAGAGCTACTAGCGGGAGGGCCAGCACAGATACGCAGTATTTT
CASRATSGRASTDTQYF
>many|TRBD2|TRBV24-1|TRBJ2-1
TGTGCCACCAGTGATTTGACTAGCGGAGGGTACAATGAGCAGTTCTTC
CATSDLTSGGYNEQFF
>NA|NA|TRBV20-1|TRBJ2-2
TGCAGTGCTAAACTTATTATATGGGGGAGGGGGGGGAACACCGGGGAGCTGTTTTTT
CSAKLIIWGRGGNTGELFF
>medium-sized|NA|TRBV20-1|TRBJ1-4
TGCAGTGCTAGAACCGGACAGACGTTTAATGAAAAACTGTTTTTT
CSARTGQTFNEKLFF
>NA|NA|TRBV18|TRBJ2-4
TGTGCCAGCTCACCAGACCACGGGAACATTCAGTACTTC
CASSPDHGNIQYF